The 29 T cell receptor beta chains presented below share a single source sample, sequenced in a study of blood T cell repertoires in COVID-19. This table comes from immunoSEQ multiplex PCR, and its TCRdb copy is limited to in-frame clones, with some not included. The table lists under 150,000 clones, approximately 83% of them singletons. Specimen: peripheral blood. These receptors all stem from a woman aged 55 to 70 with COVID-19, enrolled during active disease.

This chain uses TRBV6-2 or TRBV6-3 with TRBJ1-1; 7 bases are shared with TRBD1. The CDR3 contains 13 residues. Germline V gene data show CDR1 as MNHEY and CDR2 as SVGEGT. The trim removed 5 bases at V and 3 bases at J, leaving 3 bases unmatched. Here the CDR3 reads CASSTTGDTEAFF. The DNA for the CDR3 is TGTGCCAGCAGTACAACAGGGGACACTGAAGCTTTCTTT.

The chain joins TRBV3-1 (or the pseudogene TRBV3-2) to TRBJ1-4, with D unresolved. V was clipped by 11 bases and J by 8 bases, with 21 bases between them. CDR3 length equals 14 residues. CDR1 is LGHDT, CDR2 YNNKEL, per germline (reference sequence). The CDR3 coding sequence is TGTGCCTCTCAGCCCGAGTGGCGGCACGAAAAACTGTTTTTT. This codes for CASQPEWRHEKLFF.

V usage is TRBV11-1 and J usage is TRBJ1-1; 7 nucleotides align to TRBD1. The CDR3 consists of 13 residues. Germline trimming cut 5 bases from V and 6 bases from J; bases unmatched to any gene: 6. Germline-derived CDR1 and CDR2 are SGHAT and FQDESV (reference sequence). The CDR3 DNA sequence: TGTGCCAGCAGCGCGACAGGGAGCCCTGAAGCTTTCTTT. This sequence encodes CASSATGSPEAFF. Using reference TRBV11-1 and TRBJ1-1 for the parts outside the CDR3, the full variable domain is EAEVAQSPRYKITEKSQAVAFWCDPISGHATLYWYRQILGQGPELLVQFQDESVVDDSQLPKDRFSAERLKGVDSTLKIQPAELGDSAMYLCASSATGSPEAFFGQGTRLTVV.

V and J are TRBV6-1 and TRBJ2-7, with D maybe TRBD1 (5 bases). V was pared by 4 bases and J by 1 base, with 20 bases between. The CDR3 is made up of 17 amino acids. Per germline, CDR1 MNHNS and CDR2 SASEGT. CDR3 sequence: CASSVLGSTGGSYEQYF. The CDR3 DNA reads as TGTGCCAGCAGTGTCCTAGGCTCCACAGGCGGTTCCTACGAGCAGTACTTC.

The rearrangement links TRBV2 to TRBJ1-5; D is uncertain. The CDR3 is 16 amino acids. Germline V gene sequence: CDR1 SNHLY, CDR2 FYNNEI. V was cut by 6 bases and J by 3 bases, with 18 bases left in between. CDR3 sequence (DNA): TGTGCCAGCAGACGTGACACGTTCCCCTTCAATCAGCCCCAGCATTTT. Translating gives CASRRDTFPFNQPQHF.

This chain links TRBV9 with TRBJ2-2, with D possibly matching TRBD2 (5 bases). The CDR3 consists of 14 residues. Germline values: CDR1 SGDLS, CDR2 YYNGEE. V was pared by 4 bases and J by 6 bases, with 13 bases between. The CDR3 coding sequence is TGTGCCAGCAGCCCCCATCGGGGTGCCGGGGAGCTGTTTTTT. This codes for CASSPHRGAGELFF.

This chain connects TRBV2 to TRBJ1-1, with D unresolved. The length of the CDR3 is 17 residues. Trimming removed 3 bases at V and 4 bases at J, with 21 bases between. Germline lookup yields CDR1 SNHLY and CDR2 FYNNEI. The DNA of the CDR3 is TGTGCCAGCAGTGATTCAATGGGCCTCCCCCTCCCCACTGAAGCTTTCTTT. This codes for CASSDSMGLPLPTEAFF.

CDR3 loop: CASTPDRDGYTF. The DNA of the CDR3 is TGTGCCAGCACCCCGGACAGGGACGGCTACACCTTC. This chain uses TRBV6-5 with TRBJ1-2, with 8 nucleotides matching TRBD1. The CDR3 consists of 12 residues. V shed 7 bases and J 8 bases; nucleotides not matched to a gene: 6. Germline lookup yields CDR1 MNHEY and CDR2 SVGAGI.

The V call is TRBV4-2, the J call TRBJ2-3; D unresolved. The CDR3 is 15 residues long. Germline values: CDR1 LGHNA, CDR2 YNFKEQ. V was pared by 0 bases and J by 2 bases, with 9 bases between. CDR3 coding DNA: TGTGCCAGCAGCCAAGAGGGCTACCTCACAGATACGCAGTATTTT. Translation: CASSQEGYLTDTQYF.

This sequence joins TRBV3-1 (or the pseudogene TRBV3-2) and TRBJ1-1; possible D gene TRBD1, 6 bases. This CDR3 has 16 residues. Germline V gene lookup returns CDR1 LGHDT and CDR2 YNNKEL (reference sequence). V was clipped by 2 bases and J by 3 bases, with 16 bases between them. The CDR3 is CASSQLQGNRDTEAFF. CDR3 in DNA: TGTGCCAGCAGCCAATTACAGGGAAATAGGGACACTGAAGCTTTCTTT.

The chain employs TRBV2 and TRBJ2-7; D gene uncertain. The CDR3 has 12 residues. Germline CDR1 is SNHLY and CDR2 is FYNNEI. The germline V and J ends were trimmed by 7 bases and 0 bases, with 7 bases remaining between them. The DNA for the CDR3 is TGTGCCAGCACGGTGAACTCCTACGAGCAGTACTTC. This codes for CASTVNSYEQYF.

V and J are TRBV7-9 and TRBJ2-1, with 9 nucleotides matching TRBD1. The CDR3 extends over 16 amino acids. With V trimmed by 4 bases and J by 7 bases, 11 bases remained unmatched. From germline, CDR1 is SEHNR and CDR2 FQNEAQ (reference sequence). The CDR3 region is CASSSGDRARWNEQFF. CDR3 nucleotides: TGTGCCAGCAGCTCGGGGGACAGGGCCCGGTGGAATGAGCAGTTCTTC.

The sample holds one count of this clone. As DNA, the CDR3 is TGTGCCAGTAGTATGGTAGATCGGGAGACCCAGTACTTC. Protein: CASSMVDRETQYF. The rearrangement uses TRBV19 and TRBJ2-5; D ambiguous. This CDR3 spans 13 amino acids. Between the trimmed V and J ends, which lost 3 bases and 5 bases, there was a span of 10 bases. The germline V gene has CDR1 LNHDA and CDR2 SQIVND (reference sequence).

V and J are TRBV27 and TRBJ1-2; no reliable D call. The CDR3 is 14 amino acids. Germline lookup yields CDR1 MNHEY and CDR2 SMNVEV (reference sequence). Trimming cost V 1 base and J 8 bases, with 14 bases left between them. The CDR3 spells CASSLFSGHEGYTF. CDR3 DNA sequence: TGTGCCAGCAGTTTATTTTCGGGTCATGAGGGCTACACCTTC.

The chain uses TRBV18 and TRBJ2-2; 11 bases line up with TRBD2. The CDR3 is made up of 17 amino acids. V lost 2 bases to trimming and J lost 0 bases; unmatched junction nucleotides: 2. CDR1 and CDR2 (germline): KGHSH, LQKENI. The CDR3 sequence: CASSPATSGTNTGELFF. The CDR3 bases are TGTGCCAGCTCACCAGCGACTAGCGGGACGAACACCGGGGAGCTGTTTTTT.

The CDR3 protein is CASSLGTANTEAFF. The CDR3 bases are TGTGCCAGCAGTCTCGGGACAGCGAACACTGAAGCTTTCTTT. The rearrangement links TRBV27 to TRBJ1-1, with 7 bases that match TRBD1. Germline lookup yields CDR1 MNHEY and CDR2 SMNVEV (reference sequence). Losses at the gene ends were 5 bases for V and 1 base for J; bases not matched to a gene: 4. The CDR3 runs 14 residues.

This chain uses TRBV19 with TRBJ1-1; D gene unclear. This CDR3 has 13 residues. Trimming removed 7 bases at V and 0 bases at J, with 9 bases between. Germline CDR1 and CDR2: LNHDA and SQIVND (reference sequence). The CDR3 bases are TGTGCCAGTACACTGACAATGAACACTGAAGCTTTCTTT. Its translation: CASTLTMNTEAFF.

The gene calls are TRBV18 and TRBJ2-1, with 7 bases that match TRBD1. With V trimmed by 7 bases and J by 2 bases, 5 bases remained unmatched. CDR3 size: 14 residues. In germline, CDR1 is KGHSH, CDR2 LQKENI. The CDR3 nucleotides are TGTGCCAGCTTCCCCGGGACAGCCTACAATGAGCAGTTCTTC. This gives the protein CASFPGTAYNEQFF. Full variable domain (rest looked up from reference TRBV18 and TRBJ2-1): NAGVMQNPRHLVRRRGQEARLRCSPMKGHSHVYWYRQLPEEGLKFMVYLQKENIIDESGMPKERFSAEFPKEGPSILRIQQVVRGDSAAYFCASFPGTAYNEQFFGPGTRLTVL.

J is TRBJ2-1 and V is TRBV12-3 or TRBV12-4; 11 bases align to TRBD1. Unmatched junction bases numbered 4, after V lost 3 bases and J lost 12 bases. The CDR3 totals 13 residues. CDR3 nucleotides: TGTGCCAGCAGTTTGGGACAGGGGGGTGGGCAGTTCTTC. Translated: CASSLGQGGGQFF.

The chain employs TRBV29-1 and TRBJ2-5; 10 positions agree with TRBD1. The CDR3 has 14 amino acids. Per germline, CDR1 SQVTM and CDR2 ANQGSEA. The V segment lost 5 bases and the J segment 2 bases; nucleotides outside the gene matches: 5. CDR3 in amino acids: CSVRDRGSQETQYF. CDR3 DNA: TGCAGCGTTCGGGACAGGGGCTCTCAAGAGACCCAGTACTTC.

J is TRBJ2-1 and V is TRBV5-1; the match to TRBD1 covers 8 bases. This CDR3 has 13 residues. Per the germline V gene, CDR1 is SGHRS and CDR2 is YFSETQ. J gave up 9 bases and V 3 bases, and 5 bases lay outside the gene matches. The CDR3, as DNA: TGCGCCAGCAGCTCACGACAGGGGTCTGAGCAGTTCTTC. Translating it yields CASSSRQGSEQFF.

This chain links TRBV19 with TRBJ2-6; 7 nucleotides align to TRBD2. The CDR3 runs 15 residues. V trimming: 4 bases; J trimming: 5 bases; junction bases outside the gene matches: 5. CDR1 is LNHDA, CDR2 SQIVND, per germline (reference sequence). CDR3 bases: TGTGCCAGTAGTACAAGGGAGGGGAGGGCCAACGTCCTGACTTTC. Residues: CASSTREGRANVLTF.

This chain uses TRBV5-8 with TRBJ1-2; 7 bases are shared with TRBD1. Germline values: CDR1 SGHTS, CDR2 YDEGEE. With 4 bases clipped from V and 1 base from J, the junction kept 4 bases outside the gene matches. The CDR3 sequence is 14 residues long. CDR3 DNA: TGTGCCAGCAGCAAGGGACAGAATAACTATGGCTACACCTTC. Translating gives CASSKGQNNYGYTF. The whole variable domain, remainder taken from reference TRBV5-8 and TRBJ1-2, is EAGVTQSPTHLIKTRGQQATLRCSPISGHTSVYWYQQALGLGLQFLLWYDEGEERNRGNFPPRFSGRQFPNYSSELNVNALELEDSALYLCASSKGQNNYGYTFGSGTRLTVV.

The chain links TRBV3-1 (or the pseudogene TRBV3-2) to TRBJ2-2; D possibly corresponds to TRBD1 (5 bases). V lost 4 bases to trimming and J lost 1 base, with 7 bases between them. This CDR3 is 14 amino acids long. Germline V gene sequence: CDR1 LGHDT, CDR2 YNNKEL (reference sequence). CDR3 sequence reads: CASSLGQNTGELFF. CDR3 bases: TGTGCCAGCAGCCTAGGACAGAACACCGGGGAGCTGTTTTTT.

The V call is TRBV27, the J call TRBJ2-7, with D possibly TRBD1 on 6 matching bases. There are 13 residues in the CDR3. Germline CDR1 reads MNHEY; CDR2 reads SMNVEV (reference sequence). Trimming removed 8 bases from V and 1 base from J, with 12 bases in between. The CDR3 DNA reads as TGTGCCAGCCGAATGGACAGTTCCTACGAGCAGTACTTC. Amino acid sequence: CASRMDSSYEQYF.

The chain couples TRBV4-1 to TRBJ2-3; a weak D match, TRBD2 (7 bases). Germline V gene data show CDR1 as MGHRA and CDR2 as YSYEKL. V lost 6 bases and J 1 base, leaving 14 bases between the germline ends. This CDR3 has 15 amino acids. The CDR3 DNA reads as TGCGCCAGCAGTGGGGCGGGGGCCCGCACAGATACGCAGTATTTT. This gives the protein CASSGAGARTDTQYF.

This sequence joins TRBV7-2 and TRBJ1-4, with 8 bases identical to TRBD1. After removal of 4 bases from V and 3 bases from J, the junction contained 4 bases not matched to a gene. Germline V gene sequence: CDR1 SGHTA, CDR2 FQGNSA. The CDR3 contains 15 residues. This CDR3 reads CASSYDRGANEKLFF. In DNA form, the CDR3 reads TGTGCCAGCAGCTACGACAGGGGTGCTAATGAAAAACTGTTTTTT.

This chain joins TRBV5-4 and TRBJ1-1; D is uncertain. The CDR3 is 15 residues long. V shed 1 base and J shed 6 bases, with 16 bases lying between them. Germline CDR1 SGHNT, CDR2 YYREEE (reference sequence). Here the CDR3 reads CASSLYANLGAEAFF. Written as DNA, the CDR3 is TGTGCCAGCAGCTTGTACGCCAACCTCGGGGCTGAAGCTTTCTTT.

J is TRBJ1-1 and V is TRBV5-1; D possibly corresponds to TRBD1 (6 bases). This CDR3 has 16 amino acids. V gave up 1 base and J gave up 4 bases, with 17 bases separating them. CDR1 SGHRS and CDR2 YFSETQ come from the germline V gene. Here the CDR3 DNA reads TGCGCCAGCAGCTTGAGTCGGGGGGCTGTCGGCACTGAAGCTTTCTTT. It yields the protein CASSLSRGAVGTEAFF.